One T cell receptor beta chain is described in this entry. V was pared by 6 bases and J by 2 bases, with 10 bases between. The CDR3 spans 14 residues. CDR1 SGHTA and CDR2 FQGTGA come from the germline V gene. The sample belongs to a study of blood T cell repertoires in COVID-19. Authors' methods: Nucleated cell number was recorded as an estimate derived from reference gene primer amplification. Here immunoSEQ multiplex PCR was the method, and the copy in TCRdb shows in-frame clones only, minus some. The V and J calls and clone size were taken over from that table, and D and trimming were inferred from the DNA. The sample lists under 200,000 clones, around 81% occurring once.

Sample: peripheral blood. This TCR was sampled from a man in his sixties or seventies with active or convalescent COVID-19. The V call is TRBV7-3, the J call TRBJ2-2, with unresolved D. The CDR3 coding sequence is TGTGCCAGCAGGAGTACCCCCAACACCGGGGAGCTGTTTTTT. It translates to CASRSTPNTGELFF.